This passage covers 23 T cell receptor beta chains from one sample sequenced in a study of Ad26.COV2.S vaccination and SARS-CoV-2 variants. TCRdb's copy holds only in-frame clones and misses some; the assay was immunoSEQ multiplex PCR. The sample lists roughly 400,000 clones; roughly 90% were seen once. The treatment here: some 20 received Ad26.COV2.S at low or high dose, single or two shots; roughly five received placebo; per-sample allocation not given. Samples analyzed were those drawn on day 63 after the first vaccine or placebo injection. The starting material was peripheral blood, obtained in a trial of Ad26.COV2.S vaccine versus placebo. The origin of the receptors is a person aged 18-60 years who received the Ad26.COV2.S COVID-19 vaccine or a placebo.

The chain employs TRBV6-4 and TRBJ2-1; 7 bases are a match to TRBD2. The germline V gene has CDR1 MRHNA and CDR2 SNTAGT. V shed 5 bases and J 4 bases; nucleotides not matched to a gene: 8. This CDR3 is 15 amino acids long. For the CDR3, the DNA is TGTGCCAGCAGTCCTAGCGGCGGGGGTTACAATGAGCAGTTCTTC. It yields the protein CASSPSGGGYNEQFF.

This clone was seen just once. The chain has TRBV11-2 and TRBJ2-2, with TRBD2 matching 11 bases. The CDR3 covers 15 residues. Germline CDR1 is SGHAT and CDR2 is FQNNGV. V shed 8 bases, J shed 3 bases, and the junction held 5 bases outside the gene matches. The CDR3 region is CASRPLAGDTGELFF. As DNA, the CDR3 is TGTGCCAGCCGCCCACTAGCGGGAGACACCGGGGAGCTGTTTTTT.

The genes are TRBV5-4 and TRBJ2-5; D call uncertain. The germline V gene has CDR1 SGHNT and CDR2 YYREEE (reference sequence). V lost 0 bases and J lost 1, with 7 bases in between. The CDR3 length is 14 residues. The DNA for the CDR3 is TGTGCCAGCAGCTTGGTTGGCGGCCAAGAGACCCAGTACTTC. As protein: CASSLVGGQETQYF.

The rearrangement links TRBV19 to TRBJ2-2; TRBD2 matches at 14 bases. Germline V gives CDR1 LNHDA, CDR2 SQIVND (reference sequence). Losses at the gene ends were 4 bases for V and 6 bases for J; bases not matched to a gene: 1. There are 15 residues in the CDR3. CDR3 region: CASSRLAGGPGELFF. The CDR3 DNA follows: TGTGCCAGTAGTAGACTAGCGGGAGGGCCCGGGGAGCTGTTTTTT.

The J gene is TRBJ2-7, the V gene TRBV2; D is uncertain. Germline V gene data show CDR1 as SNHLY and CDR2 as FYNNEI. The CDR3 length is 12 residues. V lost 7 bases and J lost 0, with 7 bases in between. In nucleotides, the CDR3 is TGTGCCAGCATGGGATTCTCCTACGAGCAGTACTTC. This codes for CASMGFSYEQYF.

V and J are TRBV6-5 and TRBJ1-5; D might be TRBD1 (6 bases). Trimming pared 6 bases from V and 5 bases from J, leaving 14 bases between. The germline V gene has CDR1 MNHEY and CDR2 SVGAGI. The CDR3 is 14 residues long. The DNA of the CDR3 is TGTGCCAGCAGGGGGTCGGGACAATATCAGCCCCAGCATTTT. This encodes CASRGSGQYQPQHF.

The J gene is TRBJ2-3, the V gene TRBV28; 8 bases map to TRBD2. CDR3 length: 16 residues. V trimming: 2 bases; J trimming: 1 base; junction bases outside the gene matches: 5. Germline V gives CDR1 MDHEN, CDR2 SYDVKM. The CDR3 is CASSLSAGGGTDTQYF. In nucleotides, the CDR3 is TGTGCCAGCAGTTTAAGTGCGGGAGGTGGCACAGATACGCAGTATTTT. The full variable domain, with the rest looked up from reference TRBV28 and TRBJ2-3, is DVKVTQSSRYLVKRTGEKVFLECVQDMDHENMFWYRQDPGLGLRLIYFSYDVKMKEKGDIPEGYSVSREKKERFSLILESASTNQTSMYLCASSLSAGGGTDTQYFGPGTRLTVL.

The chain joins TRBV28 to TRBJ1-2, with unresolved D. This CDR3 comprises 10 residues. Germline V gives CDR1 MDHEN, CDR2 SYDVKM. V was pared by 6 bases and J by 5 bases, with 4 bases between. CDR3: CASRKYGYTF. The CDR3 DNA sequence: TGTGCCAGCAGGAAATATGGCTACACCTTC.

The chain recombines TRBV6-5 with TRBJ1-1, with 8 bases that match TRBD1. The CDR3 consists of 14 residues. The germline V gene encodes CDR1 MNHEY and CDR2 SVGAGI. The trim removed 6 bases at V and 2 bases at J, leaving 5 bases unmatched. DNA of the CDR3: TGTGCCAGCAGCTCAGGGGGCGCAAACACTGAAGCTTTCTTT. Its protein is CASSSGGANTEAFF.

This chain links TRBV28 with TRBJ2-7; D may correspond to TRBD1 or TRBD2 (5 bases each). From germline, CDR1 is MDHEN and CDR2 SYDVKM. Trimming removed 2 bases from V and 3 bases from J, with 11 bases in between. The CDR3 extends over 14 amino acids. The CDR3 bases are TGTGCCAGCAGTTTAGGGGGACCGTTCTACGAGCAGTACTTC. This encodes CASSLGGPFYEQYF.

The J gene is TRBJ2-1, the V gene TRBV11-2; 8 nucleotides match TRBD2. Germline V lookup: CDR1 SGHAT, CDR2 FQNNGV. J was trimmed by 14 bases and V by 5 bases; bases with no gene match: 11. The CDR3 extends over 13 amino acids. The CDR3 nucleotides read TGTGCCAGCAGCGGCCCGAGACTAGCGTCGAAGTTCTTC. This sequence encodes CASSGPRLASKFF.

The V call is TRBV11-3, the J call TRBJ2-5; unclear D gene. V was cut by 1 base and J by 4 bases, with 7 bases left in between. The germline V gene encodes CDR1 SGHNT and CDR2 YENEEA. This CDR3 spans 13 amino acids. The CDR3: CASSLGQSETQYF. The CDR3 DNA reads as TGTGCCAGCAGCTTAGGGCAATCAGAGACCCAGTACTTC. Looking up the rest from reference TRBV11-3 and TRBJ2-5 gives the full variable domain: EAGVVQSPRYKIIEKKQPVAFWCNPISGHNTLYWYLQNLGQGPELLIRYENEEAVDDSQLPKDRFSAERLKGVDSTLKIQPAELGDSAVYLCASSLGQSETQYFGPGTRLLVL.

The chain combines TRBV11-3 with TRBJ2-5; the match to TRBD2 covers 9 bases. The CDR3 is 14 residues long. V lost 4 bases to trimming and J lost 4 bases; unmatched junction nucleotides: 4. The germline CDR1 and CDR2 sequences are SGHNT and YENEEA. The CDR3: CASSSRTSAETQYF. The CDR3 region has the DNA TGTGCCAGCAGCTCCAGGACTAGCGCAGAGACCCAGTACTTC.

The V gene is TRBV3-1 (or the pseudogene TRBV3-2), the J gene TRBJ1-1; D gene unclear. The CDR3 spans 13 residues. The germline V gene has CDR1 LGHDT and CDR2 YNNKEL (reference sequence). V was cut by 9 bases and J by 1 base, with 12 bases left in between. The CDR3 sequence: CASTTTANTEAFF. The CDR3 bases are TGTGCCAGTACTACGACGGCGAACACTGAAGCTTTCTTT.

This chain connects TRBV28 to TRBJ2-2; 8 bases align to TRBD2. CDR1 and CDR2 (germline): MDHEN, SYDVKM. With 6 bases clipped from V and 5 bases from J, the junction kept 23 bases outside the gene matches. There are 20 residues in the CDR3. The CDR3 is CASRTFRLGLSGSGTGELFF. Written as DNA, the CDR3 is TGTGCCAGCAGGACCTTTCGACTGGGACTAAGCGGGAGTGGTACCGGGGAGCTGTTTTTT.

The chain links TRBV2 to TRBJ1-5, with unresolved D. V lost 1 base, J lost 9 bases, and 10 bases lay in between. Germline CDR1 is SNHLY and CDR2 is FYNNEI. This CDR3 is built from 13 residues. The CDR3: CASSEGSGRPQHF. In DNA form, the CDR3 reads TGTGCCAGCAGTGAAGGGTCGGGGAGGCCCCAGCATTTT.

The CDR3 sequence: CASSPWSGEQYF. DNA of the CDR3: TGTGCCAGTAGCCCCTGGTCCGGCGAGCAGTACTTC. V gene TRBV19 combines with J gene TRBJ2-7; D gene unclear. The CDR3 loop spans 12 amino acids. Germline CDR1 LNHDA, CDR2 SQIVND (reference sequence). Trimming removed 6 bases from V and 6 bases from J, with 12 bases in between.

This clone was seen a single time. V gene TRBV28 combines with J gene TRBJ2-2, with D possibly being TRBD2 (5 bases). CDR1 MDHEN and CDR2 SYDVKM come from the germline V gene. Trimming cost V 2 bases and J 6 bases, with 16 bases left between them. The CDR3 loop spans 16 amino acids. CDR3 residues: CASSLPGILGAGELFF. For the CDR3, the DNA is TGTGCCAGCAGTTTACCCGGGATCCTTGGGGCCGGGGAGCTGTTTTTT. Full variable domain (missing parts from reference TRBV28 and TRBJ2-2): DVKVTQSSRYLVKRTGEKVFLECVQDMDHENMFWYRQDPGLGLRLIYFSYDVKMKEKGDIPEGYSVSREKKERFSLILESASTNQTSMYLCASSLPGILGAGELFFGEGSRLTVL.

This clone was seen a single time. The chain joins TRBV19 to TRBJ2-2, with TRBD1 matching 8 bases. The CDR3 consists of 17 residues. CDR1 is LNHDA and CDR2 is SQIVND in the germline V gene (reference sequence). The J segment lost 5 bases and the V segment lost 4 bases, leaving 12 bases of the junction unmatched. CDR3 in amino acids: CASSTLRGRGITGELFF. The CDR3, as DNA: TGTGCCAGTAGTACCCTCAGGGGGCGAGGTATAACCGGGGAGCTGTTTTTT. The full variable domain, its missing parts supplied by reference TRBV19 and TRBJ2-2, is DGGITQSPKYLFRKEGQNVTLSCEQNLNHDAMYWYRQDPGQGLRLIYYSQIVNDFQKGDIAEGYSVSREKKESFPLTVTSAQKNPTAFYLCASSTLRGRGITGELFFGEGSRLTVL.

The chain couples TRBV5-1 to TRBJ2-1; D call uncertain. V dropped 0 bases and J dropped 1 base, with 5 bases sitting between them. The CDR3 runs 14 residues. Germline CDR1 is SGHRS and CDR2 is YFSETQ. The CDR3 here is CASSLEDSYNEQFF. The CDR3 nucleotides are TGCGCCAGCAGCTTGGAAGATTCCTACAATGAGCAGTTCTTC. Complete variable domain (other parts from reference TRBV5-1 and TRBJ2-1): KAGVTQTPRYLIKTRGQQVTLSCSPISGHRSVSWYQQTPGQGLQFLFEYFSETQRNKGNFPGRFSGRQFSNSRSEMNVSTLELGDSALYLCASSLEDSYNEQFFGPGTRLTVL.

The rearrangement uses TRBV9 and TRBJ2-1, with 10 bases lining up with TRBD2. The length of the CDR3 is 16 residues. Germline V lookup: CDR1 SGDLS, CDR2 YYNGEE. Trimming took 3 bases from V and 5 from J; bases not matched to a gene: 8. This CDR3 is CASSAKGLALNNEQFF. The DNA for the CDR3 is TGTGCCAGCAGCGCGAAGGGACTAGCGCTCAACAATGAGCAGTTCTTC.

The chain joins TRBV20-1 to TRBJ2-2; D is ambiguous. CDR1 is DFQATT and CDR2 is SNEGSKA in the germline V gene (reference sequence). The CDR3 has 10 amino acids. V gave up 3 bases and J gave up 7 bases, with 3 bases separating them. CDR3 residues: CSARSGELFF. CDR3 DNA: TGCAGTGCTAGGAGCGGGGAGCTGTTTTTT.

This rearrangement joins TRBV27 to TRBJ1-5, with D possibly being TRBD1 (6 bases). The V gene's germline CDR1 is MNHEY and CDR2 SMNVEV (reference sequence). Between the trimmed V and J ends, which lost 3 bases and 5 bases, there was a span of 8 bases. CDR3 length: 13 residues. The CDR3 nucleotides read TGTGCCAGCAGTTTGACAGGTTATCAGCCCCAGCATTTT. The encoded protein is CASSLTGYQPQHF.